This entry describes one T cell receptor beta chain. These data belong to a study of blood T cell repertoires in COVID-19. TCRdb keeps only in-frame clones here, not all; method: immunoSEQ multiplex PCR. There are 100,000 or so clones in the sample; around 87% occur only once, and approximately 10% lies in the top ten. Input material: peripheral blood. The TCR was taken from a woman aged 25 to 39 with acute or convalescent COVID-19.

CDR3 sequence reads: CASSLGGTSTDTQYF. CDR3 in DNA: TGCGCCAGCAGCCTGGGCGGTACTAGCACAGATACGCAGTATTTT. V and J are TRBV5-1 and TRBJ2-3; D gene uncertain. The germline V gene encodes CDR1 SGHRS and CDR2 YFSETQ. V was clipped by 4 bases and J by 0 bases, with 12 bases between them. The CDR3 extends over 15 amino acids.